The rows below give T cell receptor beta chains drawn from one sample of a study of early T cells in non-severe SARS-CoV-2 infection. TCRdb re-derived calls from the 5' RACE reads in MiXCR, one entry per CDR3 protein. The sample shows some 70,000 distinct CDR3 sequences, 12% of them seen only once. The sequencing input was whole blood. These receptors all come from an adult who was a healthcare worker with PCR-confirmed SARS-CoV-2 infection or an uninfected control (not recorded which). Both conserved end residues are part of each CDR3. D genes are given only for firm matches. Clone size appears in some rows only: once, few, many, or a class for an expanded clone.

j_call: TRBJ1-4; v_call: TRBV20-1; clone_size: few; d_call: NA; cdr3_nt: TGCAGTGCTAGAGAGGCAACGGACGCCGGGAAACTGTTTTTT; cdr3_aa: CSAREATDAGKLFF
j_call: TRBJ2-1; v_call: TRBV6-6; clone_size: few; d_call: TRBD2; cdr3_nt: TGTTCCAGCACCCTAGGAGGAGCGGGAGGGGGGGGTGAGCAGTTCTTC; cdr3_aa: CSSTLGGAGGGGEQFF
j_call: TRBJ1-1; v_call: TRBV29-1; clone_size: NA; d_call: NA; cdr3_nt: TGCAGCGTTGAGCGGTCGGGACGAGGTGAAGCTTTCTTT; cdr3_aa: CSVERSGRGEAFF
j_call: TRBJ2-3; v_call: TRBV4-1; clone_size: many; d_call: NA; cdr3_nt: TGCGCCAGCAGCCAAGAGCCGGAAATCGCGCAGTATTTT; cdr3_aa: CASSQEPEIAQYF
j_call: TRBJ2-3; v_call: TRBV5-1; clone_size: NA; d_call: TRBD2; cdr3_nt: TGCGCCAGCAGCGGAAGGACTAGCGGGTTCACAGATACGCAGTATTTT; cdr3_aa: CASSGRTSGFTDTQYF
j_call: TRBJ2-3; v_call: TRBV20-1; clone_size: few; d_call: NA; cdr3_nt: TGCAGTGTCGGTAGCGAGACCACAGATACGCAGTATTTT; cdr3_aa: CSVGSETTDTQYF
j_call: TRBJ2-7; v_call: TRBV4-2; clone_size: NA; d_call: TRBD2; cdr3_nt: TGTGCCAGCAGCCCTGATTCCGGGACTAGCGGATCCGAGCAGTACTTC; cdr3_aa: CASSPDSGTSGSEQYF
j_call: TRBJ1-1; v_call: TRBV5-8; clone_size: NA; d_call: NA; cdr3_nt: TGTGCCAGCAGCTTGGATTATGGAGGGGACACTGAAGCTTTCTTT; cdr3_aa: CASSLDYGGDTEAFF
j_call: TRBJ2-1; v_call: TRBV5-1; clone_size: once; d_call: NA; cdr3_nt: TGCGCCAGCAGCCTCACAGGGTCGCCCTACAATGAGCAGTTCTTC; cdr3_aa: CASSLTGSPYNEQFF
j_call: TRBJ2-3; v_call: TRBV30; clone_size: many; d_call: TRBD2; cdr3_nt: TGTGCCTGGAGTACAGGGACTAGCGGGAGGGCAGATACGCAGTATTTT; cdr3_aa: CAWSTGTSGRADTQYF
j_call: TRBJ2-1; v_call: TRBV28; clone_size: once; d_call: NA; cdr3_nt: TGTGCCAGCAGTTTATCCCGCTCCTACAATGAGCAGTTCTTC; cdr3_aa: CASSLSRSYNEQFF
j_call: TRBJ1-4; v_call: TRBV30; clone_size: many; d_call: NA; cdr3_nt: TGTGCCTGGAATACCGGGACCGAAAATGAAAAACTGTTTTTT; cdr3_aa: CAWNTGTENEKLFF
j_call: TRBJ1-4; v_call: TRBV4-2; clone_size: many; d_call: TRBD1; cdr3_nt: TGTGCCAGCAGCAGAGAAGGGACAGGGCCTGAAAAACTGTTTTTT; cdr3_aa: CASSREGTGPEKLFF
j_call: TRBJ2-5; v_call: TRBV5-4; clone_size: few; d_call: TRBD2; cdr3_nt: TGTGCCAGCAGCTTGGGCCGGACTAGCGAGGAGACCCAGTACTTC; cdr3_aa: CASSLGRTSEETQYF
j_call: TRBJ1-2; v_call: TRBV28; clone_size: NA; d_call: NA; cdr3_nt: TGTGCCAGCAGTTTACGTAACTATGGCTACACCTTC; cdr3_aa: CASSLRNYGYTF
j_call: TRBJ1-2; v_call: TRBV7-9; clone_size: few; d_call: NA; cdr3_nt: TGTGCCAGCAGCTACGACACCTATGGCTACACCTTC; cdr3_aa: CASSYDTYGYTF
j_call: TRBJ1-1; v_call: TRBV20-1; clone_size: NA; d_call: TRBD1; cdr3_nt: TGCAGTGCTAGATCCCAGGGGGACGCTGAAGCTTTCTTT; cdr3_aa: CSARSQGDAEAFF
j_call: TRBJ2-1; v_call: TRBV3-1; clone_size: few; d_call: NA; cdr3_nt: TGTGCCAGCAGCCAAAGTGGGCGGAGGGGCTACAATGAGCAGTTCTTC; cdr3_aa: CASSQSGRRGYNEQFF
j_call: TRBJ2-1; v_call: TRBV3-1; clone_size: NA; d_call: TRBD2; cdr3_nt: TGTGCCAGCAGCTCTCCTAGCGGGGGGTACAATGAGCAGTTCTTC; cdr3_aa: CASSSPSGGYNEQFF
j_call: TRBJ2-7; v_call: TRBV20-1; clone_size: NA; d_call: NA; cdr3_nt: TGCAGTGCTAAGCGAGCGACGATTAGCTCCTACGAGCAGTACTTC; cdr3_aa: CSAKRATISSYEQYF
j_call: TRBJ2-6; v_call: TRBV30; clone_size: NA; d_call: NA; cdr3_nt: TGTGCCTGGAGGAAGCAGGCGCGACATATCTCTGGGGCCAACGTCCTGACTTTC; cdr3_aa: CAWRKQARHISGANVLTF